Each of the 8 T cell receptor beta chains below was sequenced from the same sample in a study of early T cells in non-severe SARS-CoV-2 infection. TCRdb independently ran MiXCR on the 5' RACE reads; one entry per CDR3 protein. The sample lists about 84,000 distinct CDR3 sequences; roughly 12% were seen once. The specimen was whole blood. The receptors shown here come from an adult who was a healthcare worker with PCR-confirmed SARS-CoV-2 infection or an uninfected control (not recorded which).

The count of this clonotype is one. This may be a read error: a much more frequent sequence differs by one nucleotide. The chain recombines TRBV11-2 with TRBJ2-3, with TRBD2 matching over 9 bases. The CDR3 length is 17 residues. Germline values: CDR1 SGHAT, CDR2 FQNNGV. The CDR3 region has the DNA TGTGCCAGCAGATTAGGGACTGGCGGGAGGGGCCTAGATACGCAGTATTTT. It codes for CASRLGTGGRGLDTQYF.

The chain links TRBV7-8 to TRBJ2-3; no definite D call. The CDR3 length is 13 residues. Germline assignment: CDR1 SGHVS and CDR2 FQNEAQ. Trimming cost V 5 bases and J 3 bases, with 9 bases left between them. The CDR3 nucleotides read TGTGCCAGCAGCCACGTCGTGACAGATACGCAGTATTTT. This gives the protein CASSHVVTDTQYF.

The chain combines TRBV10-3 with TRBJ2-1; D is possibly TRBD1 or TRBD2 (6 bases each). V was cut by 5 bases and J by 7 bases, with 18 bases left in between. This CDR3 contains 15 residues. The germline gives CDR1 ENHRY, CDR2 SYGVKD. The CDR3 DNA reads as TGTGCCATCAGTACTCTTGAGTCGGGGGCGAATGAGCAGTTCTTC. Protein: CAISTLESGANEQFF.

This clonotype was seen only a few times. V usage is TRBV12-3 or TRBV12-4 and J usage is TRBJ2-1, with 9 bases lining up with TRBD2. The CDR3 has 12 residues. The ends lost 3 bases at V and 15 bases at J; junction bases unmatched: 6. CDR3 amino acids: CASSLGGGAWFF. The CDR3 nucleotides are TGTGCCAGCAGTTTGGGCGGGGGGGCCTGGTTCTTC.

In this sample, this clonotype turned up many times. V is TRBV12-3 or TRBV12-4 and J is TRBJ1-5; weak D call: TRBD1 (5 bases). This CDR3 spans 14 amino acids. The ends were cut back, 6 bases at V and 0 bases at J, with 9 bases in the middle. Written as DNA, the CDR3 is TGTGCCAGCAGGGGGGACTCTAGCAATCAGCCCCAGCATTTT. Translating gives CASRGDSSNQPQHF.

The genes are TRBV29-1 and TRBJ1-4; TRBD1 is a possible D gene (5 bases). This CDR3 has 12 amino acids. Germline V lookup: CDR1 SQVTM, CDR2 ANQGSEA. Between the trimmed V and J ends, which lost 6 bases and 4 bases, there was a span of 9 bases. The CDR3 loop is CSVGGDNEKLFF. As DNA, the CDR3 is TGCAGCGTCGGGGGGGATAATGAAAAACTGTTTTTT. Using reference TRBV29-1 and TRBJ1-4 for the parts outside the CDR3, the full variable domain is SAVISQKPSRDICQRGTSLTIQCQVDSQVTMMFWYRQQPGQSLTLIATANQGSEATYESGFVIDKFPISRPNLTFSTLTVSNMSPEDSSIYLCSVGGDNEKLFFGSGTQLSVL.

This clonotype was found many times. V and J are TRBV5-5 and TRBJ2-1; the match to TRBD2 covers 11 bases. The CDR3 is made up of 18 amino acids. With 3 bases clipped from V and 8 bases from J, the junction kept 16 bases outside the gene matches. Looked up from germline, CDR1 is SGHKS and CDR2 is YYEKEE (reference sequence). The CDR3 loop reads CASSSGFRVAGGSYEQFF. The CDR3, as DNA: TGTGCCAGCAGCTCGGGCTTTAGAGTAGCGGGAGGGTCCTATGAGCAGTTCTTC.

Only a few counts were recorded for this clonotype. V usage is TRBV13 and J usage is TRBJ2-2, with 7 positions matching TRBD1. Trimming at V came to 5 bases and at J to 0 bases, leaving 6 bases not matched to a gene. This CDR3 comprises 16 residues. The germline V gene encodes CDR1 PRHDT and CDR2 FYEKMQ (reference sequence). The CDR3 region has the DNA TGTGCCAGCAGCCCCTACGGGACAGCGAACACCGGGGAGCTGTTTTTT. Amino acid sequence: CASSPYGTANTGELFF.